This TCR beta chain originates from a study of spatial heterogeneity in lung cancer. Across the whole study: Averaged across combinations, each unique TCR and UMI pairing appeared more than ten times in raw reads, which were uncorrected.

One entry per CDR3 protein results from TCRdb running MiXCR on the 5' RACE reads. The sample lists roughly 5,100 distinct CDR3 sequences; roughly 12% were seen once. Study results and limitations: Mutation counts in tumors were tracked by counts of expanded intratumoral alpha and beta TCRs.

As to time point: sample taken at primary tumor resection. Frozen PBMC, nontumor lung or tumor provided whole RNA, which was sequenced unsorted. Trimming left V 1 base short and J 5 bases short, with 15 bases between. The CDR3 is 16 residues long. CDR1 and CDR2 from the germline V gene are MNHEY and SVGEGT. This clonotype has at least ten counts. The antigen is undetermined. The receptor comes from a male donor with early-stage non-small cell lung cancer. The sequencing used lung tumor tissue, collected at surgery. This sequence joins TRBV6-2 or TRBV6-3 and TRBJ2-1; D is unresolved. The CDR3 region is CASSYLAEPPHNEQFF. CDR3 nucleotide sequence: TGTGCCAGCAGTTACTTGGCGGAGCCCCCCCACAATGAGCAGTTCTTC.